Following are 22 T cell receptor beta chains from one sample sequenced in a study of blood T cells in healthy people across ages. The use of a sample-barcoded 5' primer and a J-beta primer mix characterized a second PCR of roughly 7 to 11 cycles. MiXCR was run by TCRdb on the 5' RACE reads, yielding one entry per CDR3 protein. The table shows about a million distinct CDR3 sequences, with roughly 50% occurring only once. Input material: blood. The receptors were sampled from a woman aged 55-70 years in good health.

The gene calls are TRBV15 and TRBJ1-5; D ambiguous. Germline CDR1 LNHNV, CDR2 YYDKDF (reference sequence). V lost 0 bases and J 0 bases, leaving 6 bases between the germline ends. This CDR3 is 15 amino acids long. The CDR3 region has the DNA TGTGCCACCAGCAGAGACAGAAATAGCAATCAGCCCCAGCATTTT. As protein: CATSRDRNSNQPQHF.

This clonotype was seen a handful of times. The chain uses TRBV5-5 and TRBJ2-5, with no clear D. V was clipped by 0 bases and J by 1 base, with 13 bases between them. The CDR3 covers 16 residues. The germline V gene has CDR1 SGHKS and CDR2 YYEKEE (reference sequence). The CDR3 is CASSLDAGLFQETQYF. CDR3 bases: TGTGCCAGCAGCTTGGACGCCGGGCTATTCCAAGAGACCCAGTACTTC.

This clonotype was detected only once. The genes are TRBV4-1 and TRBJ2-1; 7 bases align to TRBD1. V lost 1 base, J lost 4 bases, and 7 bases stayed unmatched. CDR1 and CDR2 from the germline V gene are MGHRA and YSYEKL. The CDR3 spans 16 residues. CDR3 residues: CASSQAPGTEYNEQFF. CDR3 coding DNA: TGCGCCAGCAGCCAAGCCCCCGGGACAGAATACAATGAGCAGTTCTTC.

This clonotype came up a few times. The chain uses TRBV4-3 and TRBJ2-1; 8 bases line up with TRBD1. The J call is in doubt because the DNA end fits TRBJ2-7 better. CDR3 length: 15 residues. Germline CDR1 LGHNA, CDR2 YSLEER. CDR3 residues: CASSQDGQGIYEQYF. CDR3 nucleotide sequence: TGCGCCAGCAGCCAAGATGGACAGGGAATCTACGAGCAGTACTTC.

This clonotype was counted a few times. This rearrangement joins TRBV29-1 to TRBJ2-3, with TRBD2 identical over 13 bases. This CDR3 has 18 amino acids. Per the germline V gene, CDR1 is SQVTM and CDR2 is ANQGSEA. After removal of 4 bases from V and 0 bases from J, the junction contained 10 bases not matched to a gene. The CDR3 coding sequence is TGCAGCGTTGGGGGGACTAGCGGGGTCCGTTTGAGCACAGATACGCAGTATTTT. It yields the protein CSVGGTSGVRLSTDTQYF.

J is TRBJ2-2 and V is TRBV5-1; 9 positions match TRBD1. The CDR3 extends over 16 amino acids. Germline V gene sequence: CDR1 SGHRS, CDR2 YFSETQ. With V trimmed by 2 bases and J by 4 bases, 6 bases remained unmatched. The CDR3 sequence: CASSLTGGFATGELFF. CDR3 DNA: TGCGCCAGCAGCTTAACAGGGGGCTTCGCCACCGGGGAGCTGTTTTTT.

This chain uses TRBV7-2 with TRBJ2-1, with a possible D match to TRBD2 (5 bases). This CDR3 region has 12 residues. Per the germline V gene, CDR1 is SGHTA and CDR2 is FQGNSA. V gave up 1 base and J gave up 10 bases, with 8 bases separating them. CDR3 coding DNA: TGTGCCAGCAGCTTAGGGACTTTCGAGCAGTTCTTC. It encodes CASSLGTFEQFF.

V and J are TRBV12-3 or TRBV12-4 and TRBJ1-1; the D is unclear. The CDR3 covers 13 residues. The V end lost 8 bases, the J end lost 3 bases, and 13 bases lay between the germline ends. In DNA form, the CDR3 reads TGTGCCAGCTCACATCTGGGAGACACTGAAGCTTTCTTT. This sequence encodes CASSHLGDTEAFF.

Worth noting for this clonotype: A read error may produce the germline difference seen at one junction end. CDR3 DNA: TGCGTCAGCAGCCAAGATGGGACAGCCTTGTACGAGCAGTACTTC. Encoded protein: CVSSQDGTALYEQYF. The rearrangement links TRBV4-3 to TRBJ2-7, with TRBD1 identical over 7 bases. The CDR3 sequence is 15 residues long. Germline loops: CDR1 LGHNA, CDR2 YSLEER.

This chain connects TRBV3-1 to TRBJ2-4, with 9 bases fitting TRBD2. The V gene end was trimmed by 4 bases and the J gene end by 8 bases; junction bases not matched to a gene: 9. Per the germline V gene, CDR1 is LGHDT and CDR2 is YNNKEL (reference sequence). This CDR3 comprises 15 residues. CDR3 residues: CASSPLAGVIDIQYF. Here the CDR3 DNA reads TGTGCCAGCAGCCCCTTAGCGGGAGTAATTGACATTCAGTACTTC. The entire variable domain, with the rest obtained from reference TRBV3-1 and TRBJ2-4, is as follows: DTAVSQTPKYLVTQMGNDKSIKCEQNLGHDTMYWYKQDSKKFLKIMFSYNNKELIINETVPNRFSPKSPDKAHLNLHINSLELGDSAVYFCASSPLAGVIDIQYFGAGTRLSVL.

J is TRBJ2-1 and V is TRBV28, with 10 bases identical to TRBD1. The CDR3 covers 13 residues. Germline lookup yields CDR1 MDHEN and CDR2 SYDVKM. The CDR3 protein is CGTRDRGDNEQFF. The DNA of the CDR3 is TGTGGGACCCGGGACAGGGGCGATAATGAGCAGTTCTTC. The full variable domain, rest sourced from reference TRBV28 and TRBJ2-1, is DVKVTQSSRYLVKRTGEKVFLECVQDMDHENMFWYRQDPGLGLRLIYFSYDVKMKEKGDIPEGYSVSREKKERFSLILESASTNQTSMYLCGTRDRGDNEQFFGPGTRLTVL.

The chain employs TRBV9 and TRBJ2-3, with 9 bases matching TRBD2. There are 15 residues in the CDR3. After removal of 0 bases from V and 2 bases from J, the junction contained 1 base not matched to a gene. CDR1 is SGDLS, CDR2 YYNGEE, per germline. The CDR3 spells CASSVGGRATDTQYF. CDR3 nucleotide sequence: TGTGCCAGCAGCGTAGGCGGGAGGGCCACAGATACGCAGTATTTT.

The sample holds one count of this clonotype. The V call is TRBV20-1, the J call TRBJ2-3; 9 nucleotides line up with TRBD1. Germline CDR1 DFQATT, CDR2 SNEGSKA (reference sequence). The CDR3 totals 14 residues. Trimming removed 5 bases from V and 2 bases from J; junction bases left unmatched: 5. The CDR3 DNA follows: TGCAGTGCTCCCGGGACAGGGAACACAGATACGCAGTATTTT. It specifies CSAPGTGNTDTQYF.

This clonotype was found a few times. V usage is TRBV7-2 and J usage is TRBJ2-5, with 7 positions matching TRBD1. CDR1 is SGHTA, CDR2 FQGNSA, per germline. The CDR3 has 16 amino acids. V shed 5 bases, J shed 2 bases, and the junction held 11 bases outside the gene matches. As DNA, the CDR3 is TGTGCCAGCAGCCAACAGCCCCCGGGACAGCAAGAGACCCAGTACTTC. It encodes CASSQQPPGQQETQYF. Full variable domain (rest looked up from reference TRBV7-2 and TRBJ2-5): GAGVSQSPSNKVTEKGKDVELRCDPISGHTALYWYRQSLGQGLEFLIYFQGNSAPDKSGLPSDRFSAERTGGSVSTLTIQRTQQEDSAVYLCASSQQPPGQQETQYFGPGTRLLVL.

This clonotype was found once. This chain connects TRBV20-1 to TRBJ2-7, with 15 bases that match TRBD2. The trim removed 7 bases at V and 1 base at J, leaving 14 bases unmatched. The CDR3 covers 18 residues. Germline loops: CDR1 DFQATT, CDR2 SNEGSKA (reference sequence). In DNA, the CDR3 is TGCAGTGTCTCGGGACTAGCGGGAGGAAGAGCTGGATCCTACGAGCAGTACTTC. It translates to CSVSGLAGGRAGSYEQYF.

The rearrangement uses TRBV7-2 and TRBJ2-7; D gene uncertain. From germline, CDR1 is SGHTA and CDR2 FQGNSA. CDR3 length: 13 residues. The V end was cut by 5 bases, the J end by 3 bases, with 11 bases between. This CDR3 reads CASSKDPYYEQYF. In DNA form, the CDR3 reads TGTGCCAGCAGCAAAGACCCATACTACGAGCAGTACTTC.

A few counts support this clonotype. V gene TRBV10-3 combines with J gene TRBJ2-7; D might be TRBD1 (6 bases). Deletions cut 0 bases from V and 0 bases from J, with 9 bases between. CDR3 length equals 15 residues. Germline lookup yields CDR1 ENHRY and CDR2 SYGVKD. Here the CDR3 reads CAISESTGSSYEQYF. The CDR3 bases are TGTGCCATCAGTGAGTCTACAGGGTCCTCCTACGAGCAGTACTTC.

The gene calls are TRBV7-2 and TRBJ2-3, with 12 bases fitting TRBD2. The CDR3 is 17 amino acids. Per germline, CDR1 SGHTA and CDR2 FQGNSA. V dropped 5 bases and J dropped 6; count of bases not matched to a gene: 12. CDR3 sequence (DNA): TGTGCCAGCAGCCCGTGGGCTAGCGGGAGGGCCAAGGATACGCAGTATTTT. Its translation: CASSPWASGRAKDTQYF.

This clonotype was detected a few times. J is TRBJ2-1 and V is TRBV29-1; D gene uncertain. Deletions cut 7 bases from V and 8 bases from J, with 12 bases between. Looked up from germline, CDR1 is SQVTM and CDR2 is ANQGSEA. This CDR3 is 11 amino acids long. CDR3 loop: CSGKFFDEQFF. DNA of the CDR3: TGCAGCGGAAAGTTTTTCGATGAGCAGTTCTTC.

The chain combines TRBV2 with TRBJ2-7, with a possible D match to TRBD1 (6 bases). With 10 bases removed from V and 1 base from J, the gap between germline ends came to 23 bases. The CDR3 runs 16 residues. The germline V gene has CDR1 SNHLY and CDR2 FYNNEI. In nucleotides, the CDR3 is TGTGCCACCAAAAAAGATACAGGGTTCGGGTCCTACGAGCAGTACTTC. Its protein is CATKKDTGFGSYEQYF.

This chain uses TRBV7-2 with TRBJ2-5; 10 bases line up with TRBD2. Germline V gene sequence: CDR1 SGHTA, CDR2 FQGNSA. V dropped 10 bases and J dropped 4; count of bases not matched to a gene: 9. CDR3 length equals 14 residues. The CDR3 region has the DNA TGTGCCACCTTGCGTAGCGGGAGGAGAGAGACCCAGTACTTC. Its protein is CATLRSGRRETQYF.

This clonotype was found a few times. The rearrangement joins TRBV29-1 to TRBJ2-7, with D possibly matching TRBD1 (7 bases). Looked up from germline, CDR1 is SQVTM and CDR2 is ANQGSEA. The CDR3 is 12 residues long. The CDR3 coding sequence is TGCAGTGTAAAGGAGGGGGCCCTCGAGCAGTACTTC. It yields the protein CSVKEGALEQYF.